One and the same sample provided the 25 T cell receptor beta chains below, sequenced in a study of T cell responses to AZD1222 COVID-19 vaccine (TCRdb year 2021). What the time point label conveys for this sample: about 28 days (+/-7) after the second vaccine dose. The meaning of the sample's treatment or condition label: meningococcal conjugate vaccine given as trial control. The receptor library was made with the immunoSEQ multiplex PCR assay. Entries here come from immuneACCESS through TCRdb and include only in-frame sequences with V and J called. Some clones fail to appear in such tables; in the studies checked, an unresolved V gene covers under half of the shortfall, and the cause of the remainder is unknown. For this sample there are more than 95,000 clones; roughly 86% appear just once. The leading ten clones occupy 3.3% of the sample. The sequenced sample was peripheral blood, obtained 28 days after the second dose of the MenACWY control vaccine. These receptor sequences come from an adult who received the MenACWY meningococcal vaccine as a control.

The chain links TRBV5-1 to TRBJ1-3, with D maybe TRBD1 (6 bases). Trimming pared 3 bases from V and 4 bases from J, leaving 11 bases between. Looked up from germline, CDR1 is SGHRS and CDR2 is YFSETQ. This CDR3 is built from 14 residues. This CDR3 is CASSSGATGNTIYF. CDR3 nucleotide sequence: TGCGCCAGCAGCTCGGGGGCTACAGGAAACACCATATATTTT.

The chain carries TRBV28 and TRBJ2-7; TRBD1 matches at 7 bases. The CDR3 length is 13 residues. Germline CDR1 is MDHEN and CDR2 is SYDVKM. V gave up 5 bases and J gave up 2 bases; unmatched junction bases: 3. CDR3 loop: CASSETGAYEQYF. The CDR3 coding sequence is TGTGCCAGCAGTGAAACAGGGGCCTACGAGCAGTACTTC.

The CDR3 sequence is CASSRTPGPNTEAFF. The CDR3 coding sequence is TGTGCCAGCAGCCGGACCCCGGGGCCGAACACTGAAGCTTTCTTT. This chain connects TRBV6-4 to TRBJ1-1, with a possible D match to TRBD1 (5 bases). Per the germline V gene, CDR1 is MRHNA and CDR2 is SNTAGT. Trimming left V 6 bases short and J 1 base short, with 15 bases between. The CDR3 is 15 amino acids.

Here the CDR3 DNA reads TGCGCCAGCAGCCAAGGGGTGTCCATCGGACTAGCGGGGGGGGCTAGCACAGATACGCAGTATTTT. Translating gives CASSQGVSIGLAGGASTDTQYF. The gene calls are TRBV4-1 and TRBJ2-3; TRBD2 matches 15 bases. With V trimmed by 1 base and J by 0 bases, 14 bases remained unmatched. Per the germline V gene, CDR1 is MGHRA and CDR2 is YSYEKL. The CDR3 length is 22 residues.

This chain links TRBV6-6 with TRBJ2-3; TRBD2 aligns across 9 bases. Germline trimming cut 9 bases from V and 5 bases from J; bases unmatched to any gene: 15. Germline assignment: CDR1 MNHNY and CDR2 SVGAGI (reference sequence). The CDR3 length is 16 residues. In DNA form, the CDR3 reads TGTGCCAGTATACCCCACAGGACTAGCGAAATAGATACGCAGTATTTT. This gives the protein CASIPHRTSEIDTQYF.

The rearrangement joins TRBV7-2 to TRBJ1-3; D call uncertain. The V gene lost 1 base and the J gene lost 0 bases, with 13 bases spanning the gap. The germline V gene encodes CDR1 SGHTA and CDR2 FQGNSA. The CDR3 runs to 17 residues. CDR3 protein: CASSLVGSLYSGNTIYF. Written as DNA, the CDR3 is TGTGCCAGCAGCTTAGTCGGCAGTTTATACTCTGGAAACACCATATATTTT.

Notes on this clone: One junction end disagrees with the germline gene, perhaps due to a read error. The rearrangement links TRBV3-1 (or the pseudogene TRBV3-2) to TRBJ2-7; either TRBD1 or TRBD2 may fit D (5 bases each). Germline V gene sequence: CDR1 LGHDT, CDR2 YNNKEL (reference sequence). The CDR3 is 10 amino acids. Written as DNA, the CDR3 is TGTGCCAGCGGGACGGACATTCCGCACTTC. Protein product: CASGTDIPHF.

V gene TRBV6-5 combines with J gene TRBJ2-7; 10 bases align to TRBD1. The V segment lost 0 bases and the J segment 4 bases; nucleotides outside the gene matches: 0. The CDR3 length is 14 residues. Germline CDR1 is MNHEY and CDR2 is SVGAGI. CDR3 DNA sequence: TGTGCCAGCAGTTACTCGGGACAGGGGTACGAGCAGTACTTC. Translated, it gives CASSYSGQGYEQYF.

The chain couples TRBV19 to TRBJ1-2; no clear D gene. V was cut by 4 bases and J by 2 bases, with 5 bases left in between. CDR3 length equals 12 residues. CDR1 is LNHDA, CDR2 SQIVND, per germline (reference sequence). The DNA of the CDR3 is TGTGCCAGTAGTAGACAAAACTATGGCTACACCTTC. It is translated as CASSRQNYGYTF.

The CDR3 is CASSQAYQETQYF. The CDR3 coding sequence is TGTGCCAGCAGCCAAGCCTACCAAGAGACCCAGTACTTC. V gene TRBV3-1 (or the pseudogene TRBV3-2) combines with J gene TRBJ2-5; D is unresolved. Per the germline V gene, CDR1 is LGHDT and CDR2 is YNNKEL (reference sequence). The V end was cut by 1 base, the J end by 0 bases, with 3 bases between. CDR3 length: 13 residues.

J is TRBJ1-1 and V is TRBV30; unclear D gene. V gave up 1 base and J gave up 8 bases, with 14 bases separating them. Germline V gene sequence: CDR1 GTSNPN, CDR2 SVGIG (reference sequence). The CDR3 runs to 13 residues. CDR3 sequence reads: CAWSDPQGSEAFF. The CDR3 DNA sequence: TGTGCCTGGAGTGACCCCCAAGGGTCCGAAGCTTTCTTT.

The V call is TRBV7-9, the J call TRBJ1-6, with D tentatively TRBD1 (5 bases). Trimming shortened V by 1 base and J by 6 bases, and 10 bases separated the two germline ends. Looked up from germline, CDR1 is SEHNR and CDR2 is FQNEAQ (reference sequence). The CDR3 is 15 amino acids. In DNA form, the CDR3 reads TGTGCCAGCAGCTTAGGGGGGAGCCGTAATTCACCCCTCCACTTT. It translates to CASSLGGSRNSPLHF.

CDR3 amino acids: CASSHLVAQSSYNEQFF. The CDR3 nucleotides read TGTGCCAGCAGCCATCTCGTCGCCCAGAGCTCCTACAATGAGCAGTTCTTC. This chain links TRBV4-2 with TRBJ2-1; D uncertain. The V end lost 3 bases, the J end lost 0 bases, and 15 bases lay between the germline ends. Germline V gene data show CDR1 as LGHNA and CDR2 as YNFKEQ. This CDR3 spans 17 amino acids.

Note on this clone: An end of the junction differs from the germline gene, which may be a read error. This chain joins TRBV11-3 and TRBJ2-7; 9 bases are a match to TRBD1. The germline gives CDR1 SGHNT, CDR2 YENEEA. The CDR3 is made up of 18 amino acids. The CDR3 DNA follows: TGTGCCAGCAGCCTAGAGGGACAGGGTTCCCAGAGCTCCTACGAGCAGTACTTC. It translates to CASSLEGQGSQSSYEQYF.

This clone was recorded a few times. The rearrangement uses TRBV4-2 and TRBJ2-1; D tentatively reads TRBD1 or TRBD2 (5 bases each). V was pared by 4 bases and J by 6 bases, with 13 bases between. Per germline, CDR1 LGHNA and CDR2 YNFKEQ. The CDR3 is 14 amino acids. CDR3 coding DNA: TGTGCCAGCAGCCCCCCGGGGCCCTTCAATGAGCAGTTCTTC. Translated, it gives CASSPPGPFNEQFF.

The chain is built from TRBV4-3 and TRBJ1-4; the match to TRBD1 covers 8 bases. Germline CDR1 and CDR2: LGHNA and YSLEER. This CDR3 comprises 18 residues. The V and J ends lost 1 base and 3 bases, in that order; junction bases with no gene match: 10. In DNA, the CDR3 is TGCGCCAGCAGCCAAGTAGCAACAGGGGGTTATGCTAATGAAAAACTGTTTTTT. Encoded protein: CASSQVATGGYANEKLFF.

The sample holds a few counts of this clone. This chain connects TRBV19 to TRBJ2-2; D gene unclear. Germline V gene sequence: CDR1 LNHDA, CDR2 SQIVND (reference sequence). Trimming removed 10 bases from V and 6 bases from J, with 18 bases in between. This CDR3 has 14 amino acids. The CDR3 loop reads CATSAPEESGELFF. The DNA of the CDR3 is TGTGCCACATCAGCCCCAGAAGAGTCCGGGGAGCTGTTTTTT.

The chain has TRBV23-1 and TRBJ1-1; the D is unclear. TRBV23-1 is labeled an ORF, and its function is uncertain. The CDR3 has 18 residues. The V gene lost 0 bases and the J gene lost 4 bases, with 21 bases spanning the gap. In nucleotides, the CDR3 is TGCGCCAGCAGTCAATCCCACCGCCCGGAGATTAGAACCACTGAAGCTTTCTTT. Amino acid sequence: CASSQSHRPEIRTTEAFF.

The CDR3 DNA reads TGTGCCAGCAGCGACGGGACTCGCCAAGAGACCCAGTACTTC. This encodes CASSDGTRQETQYF. V usage is TRBV5-4 and J usage is TRBJ2-5; a possible D gene is TRBD2 (6 bases). The CDR3 sequence is 14 residues long. V lost 4 bases, J lost 1 base, and 11 bases lay in between. Germline V gives CDR1 SGHNT, CDR2 YYREEE (reference sequence).

The chain joins TRBV28 to TRBJ1-3; D remains unclear. Germline values: CDR1 MDHEN, CDR2 SYDVKM. Trimming took 6 bases from V and 5 from J, leaving 5 bases between them. The CDR3 has 11 amino acids. The CDR3 protein is CASRGRNTIYF. In nucleotides, the CDR3 is TGTGCCAGCAGAGGGCGAAACACCATATATTTT.

This rearrangement joins TRBV21-1 to TRBJ2-2; TRBD1 is the table's D call, not checked against the DNA. TRBV21-1 is recorded as a pseudogene. This CDR3 contains 17 residues. In nucleotides, the CDR3 is TGTGCCAGCAGCAAATCTTGCACAGGGGAGAACACCGGGGAGCTGTTTTTT. Its translation is CASSKSCTGENTGELFF.

CDR3 region: CASSFLQGAYEQYF. Here the CDR3 DNA reads TGTGCCAGCAGCTTTCTCCAGGGGGCCTACGAGCAGTACTTC. V and J are TRBV11-2 and TRBJ2-7, with 7 nucleotides matching TRBD1. Germline values: CDR1 SGHAT, CDR2 FQNNGV. The CDR3 sequence is 14 residues long. After removal of 3 bases from V and 2 bases from J, the junction contained 4 bases not matched to a gene.

This chain uses TRBV9 with TRBJ2-1; maybe TRBD1 (6 bases). The CDR3 loop spans 14 amino acids. The germline V and J ends were trimmed by 3 bases and 9 bases, with 16 bases remaining between them. From germline, CDR1 is SGDLS and CDR2 YYNGEE. CDR3: CASSDPSGTSEQFF. DNA for the CDR3: TGTGCCAGCAGCGACCCATCCGGGACAAGTGAGCAGTTCTTC.

This clone was counted between two and nine times. The rearrangement uses TRBV6-2 or TRBV6-3 and TRBJ2-7; D is ambiguous. The germline V gene encodes CDR1 MNHEY and CDR2 SVGEGT. The V and J ends lost 2 bases and 6 bases respectively, with 17 bases between them. This CDR3 has 15 residues. The CDR3 reads CASSYPTPGGREQYF. CDR3 bases: TGTGCCAGCAGTTACCCAACCCCTGGTGGGCGCGAGCAGTACTTC.

This chain joins TRBV18 and TRBJ1-1; a weak D match, TRBD1 (5 bases). This CDR3 region has 16 residues. V was trimmed by 2 bases and J by 5 bases, leaving 18 bases between them. The germline V gene encodes CDR1 KGHSH and CDR2 LQKENI. The CDR3 here is CASSPIGGEARTEAFF. CDR3 in DNA: TGTGCCAGCTCACCAATCGGAGGGGAAGCTCGGACTGAAGCTTTCTTT.